In its sample, the clone carrying this T cell receptor (beta chain) was seen a few times. Its cognate antigen is unknown. TCRdb itself ran the 5' RACE reads through MiXCR, one entry per CDR3 protein. The sample includes roughly 100,000 distinct CDR3 sequences, roughly 8.3% of them seen just once. The data belong to a study of CD8 T cells in ankylosing spondylitis. Regarding the study as a whole: Existing reports had already noted some motif variants in reactive arthritis synovial fluid and blood.

After removal of 6 bases from V and 5 bases from J, the junction contained 7 bases not matched to a gene. CDR1 and CDR2 from the germline V gene are SGHAT and FQNNGV. There are 17 residues in the CDR3. This TCR came from a male donor with ankylosing spondylitis or in good health (not recorded which). Sequencing used blood, either unsorted or a sorted T cell fraction (not recorded which). This sequence joins TRBV11-2 and TRBJ2-2; 15 bases are shared with TRBD2. CDR3 sequence reads: CASRRGLAGGVTGELFF. CDR3 DNA: TGTGCCAGCAGGAGGGGACTAGCGGGAGGAGTTACCGGGGAGCTGTTTTTT.